This TCR beta chain is from a study of shared clonotypes between healthy human individuals. The run depth of the assay was deep. Each replicate PCR on the sorted subsets used approximately 200 ng DNA (roughly 27,000 T cell genomes). Produced via immunoSEQ multiplex PCR; TCRdb's table is partial and in-frame only. Among 1.4 million or so clones listed, 98% to 99% were seen once. Free of recent acute infections or vaccinations, the donors were healthy HIV-negative adults. Both subsets, CD45RA+ naive and CD45RA-negative memory, were split from the CD4+ cells. A single count supports this clone. The CDR3 covers 14 residues. V lost 5 bases and J 5 bases, leaving 17 bases between the germline ends. Germline loops: CDR1 SGHDT, CDR2 YYEEEE.

The J gene is TRBJ2-7, the V gene TRBV5-6; D possibly matches TRBD1 or TRBD2 (5 bases each). The receptor was isolated from a man under 40 in good health. Sequenced: naive CD4+ T cells sorted from blood. Subset noted: CD45RA+ positively selected. The CDR3, as DNA: TGTGCCAGCAGTCCGAGGGGAAGGAACCACGAGCAGTACTTC. It translates to CASSPRGRNHEQYF. The variable domain in full, completed from reference TRBV5-6 and TRBJ2-7, reads DAGVTQSPTHLIKTRGQQVTLRCSPKSGHDTVSWYQQALGQGPQFIFQYYEEEERQRGNFPDRFSGHQFPNYSSELNVNALLLGDSALYLCASSPRGRNHEQYFGPGTRLTVT.